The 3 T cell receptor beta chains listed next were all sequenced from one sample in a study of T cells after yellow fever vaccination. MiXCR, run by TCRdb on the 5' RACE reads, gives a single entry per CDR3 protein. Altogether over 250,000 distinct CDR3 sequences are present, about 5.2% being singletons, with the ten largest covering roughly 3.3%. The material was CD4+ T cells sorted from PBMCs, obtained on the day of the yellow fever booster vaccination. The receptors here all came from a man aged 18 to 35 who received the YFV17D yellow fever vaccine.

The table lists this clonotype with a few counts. CDR3 in amino acids: CASSYSGAQETQYF. For the CDR3, the DNA is TGTGCCAGCAGTTACTCTGGGGCCCAAGAGACCCAGTACTTC. The rearrangement joins TRBV6-5 to TRBJ2-5, with a possible D match to TRBD1 (5 bases). The CDR3 covers 14 residues. Germline V gives CDR1 MNHEY, CDR2 SVGAGI. V was clipped by 0 bases and J by 1 base, with 6 bases between them.

CDR3 amino acids: CASGPGGVTDTQYF. The DNA of the CDR3 is TGCGCCAGCGGACCTGGGGGGGTCACAGATACGCAGTATTTT. The J gene is TRBJ2-3, the V gene TRBV5-1; 7 bases are shared with TRBD2. V was pared by 7 bases and J by 2 bases, with 7 bases of the junction left unmatched. Germline values: CDR1 SGHRS, CDR2 YFSETQ. The CDR3 loop spans 14 amino acids. Based on the CDR3 plus reference TRBV5-1 and TRBJ2-3, the full variable domain is KAGVTQTPRYLIKTRGQQVTLSCSPISGHRSVSWYQQTPGQGLQFLFEYFSETQRNKGNFPGRFSGRQFSNSRSEMNVSTLELGDSALYLCASGPGGVTDTQYFGPGTRLTVL.

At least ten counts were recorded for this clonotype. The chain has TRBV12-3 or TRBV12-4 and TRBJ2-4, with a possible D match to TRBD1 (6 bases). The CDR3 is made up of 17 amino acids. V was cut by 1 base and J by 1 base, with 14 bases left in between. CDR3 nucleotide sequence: TGTGCCAGCAGTTTAGACAGGGCCAATTTTGCCAAAAACATTCAGTACTTC. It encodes CASSLDRANFAKNIQYF.